This T cell receptor (beta chain) comes out of a study of neoadjuvant nivolumab and ipilimumab in lung cancer. This table comes from immunoSEQ multiplex PCR, and its TCRdb copy is limited to in-frame clones, with some not included. The sample has about 30,000 clones; about 70% are singletons. Comment on this clone: The antigen is not known.

Study-wide points: TCR richness and clonality were higher in tumors than adjacent uninvolved lung.

Per germline, CDR1 SNHLY and CDR2 FYNNEI. Trimming stripped 6 bases from V and 4 bases from J, with 9 bases between. The CDR3 totals 13 residues. This sequence originates from an adult with non-small cell lung cancer. The rearrangement joins TRBV2 to TRBJ1-4; D is uncertain. This sample comprised tumor tissue, obtained after neoadjuvant nivolumab, alone or with ipilimumab, at or shortly before surgery. CDR3 bases: TGTGCCAGCAGGTACAGCCTTAATGAAAAACTGTTTTTT. As protein: CASRYSLNEKLFF.